This TCR beta chain comes out of a study of T cell responses to AZD1222 COVID-19 vaccine. Investigators merged groups given second doses at roughly 4 or roughly 12 weeks. Sequencing was performed with immunoSEQ multiplex PCR; in TCRdb, only in-frame clones are kept and a portion is missing. The sample has 70,000 to 75,000 clones, 80% seen once. The source is an adult who received the AZD1222 COVID-19 vaccine. The sequencing here drew on peripheral blood, taken 28 days after the second AZD1222 dose.

The chain's CDR3 is CASNKVNTEAFF. The CDR3 bases are TGTGCCAGCAACAAGGTGAACACTGAAGCTTTCTTT. This rearrangement joins TRBV6-5 to TRBJ1-1; the D is unclear. CDR1 MNHEY and CDR2 SVGAGI come from the germline V gene. The CDR3 spans 12 residues. The germline V and J ends were trimmed by 7 bases and 0 bases, with 6 bases remaining between them.